A single sample gave rise to the 32 T cell receptor beta chains below, sequenced in a study of brain metastases from non-small cell lung cancer (dated 2019 in TCRdb). Preparation of the library involved the immunoSEQ multiplex PCR assay. TCRdb limited this immuneACCESS table to in-frame rearrangements with V and J called. A share of clones is missing; checked studies link under half to unresolved V genes, and the rest is unexplained. The sample includes 4,500 or so clones, with roughly four fifths observed a single time. The top ten clones comprise 7.5% to 9.5% of the sample. The sequenced material came from primary lung tumor tissue. The cell subset or site label, as the study defines it: primary lung tumor paired with brain metastasis. Receptors were obtained from a donor at least 40 years old with non-small cell lung cancer.

This clone occurred once. J is TRBJ2-1 and V is TRBV7-2; possible D gene TRBD2, 5 bases. V lost 4 bases and J 5 bases, leaving 15 bases between the germline ends. This CDR3 comprises 15 residues. Germline V gives CDR1 SGHTA, CDR2 FQGNSA. CDR3 sequence: CASSSALSGNNEQFF. The CDR3 DNA is TGTGCCAGCAGCTCCGCCTTAAGCGGCAACAATGAGCAGTTCTTC.

The rearrangement links TRBV2 to TRBJ1-2; 8 nucleotides match TRBD1. CDR1 is SNHLY and CDR2 is FYNNEI in the germline V gene. J gave up 3 bases and V 8 bases, and 11 bases lay outside the gene matches. The CDR3 extends over 15 amino acids. The CDR3 region has the DNA TGTGCCAGCGGTCCCGGGACAGGAACGGACTATGGCTACACCTTC. It codes for CASGPGTGTDYGYTF.

The chain links TRBV3-1 (or the pseudogene TRBV3-2) to TRBJ1-4; tentative D call: TRBD1 (6 bases). The CDR3 contains 17 residues. Deletions cut 1 base from V and 2 bases from J, with 14 bases between. Germline CDR1 is LGHDT and CDR2 is YNNKEL (reference sequence). Here the CDR3 reads CASSQGQVRRTNEKLFF. The CDR3 DNA sequence: TGTGCCAGCAGCCAAGGACAGGTTCGGAGGACTAATGAAAAACTGTTTTTT.

The CDR3 is CASSIGLGAKGELFF. For the CDR3, the DNA is TGTGCCAGCAGCATTGGACTAGGAGCAAAAGGGGAGCTGTTTTTT. The chain carries TRBV11-3 and TRBJ2-2, with 7 nucleotides matching TRBD2. This CDR3 is built from 15 residues. Trimming took 5 bases from V and 8 from J; bases not matched to a gene: 11. CDR1 SGHNT and CDR2 YENEEA come from the germline V gene.

CDR3 nucleotide sequence: TGCGCCAGCAACTTAGGGACTAGCGCCGAGACCTACAATGAGCAGTTCTTC. Translated: CASNLGTSAETYNEQFF. This chain connects TRBV5-1 to TRBJ2-1, with 10 bases that match TRBD2. This CDR3 comprises 17 residues. Per the germline V gene, CDR1 is SGHRS and CDR2 is YFSETQ. V lost 6 bases, J lost 2 bases, and 11 bases stayed unmatched.

This clone occurred a few times. The gene calls are TRBV2 and TRBJ1-5; TRBD1 matches at 9 bases. Unmatched junction bases numbered 3, after V lost 2 bases and J lost 4 bases. CDR1 is SNHLY, CDR2 FYNNEI, per germline. CDR3 size: 15 residues. CDR3 in DNA: TGTGCCAGCAGTGAAAAAGGGACAGGGAATCAGCCCCAGCATTTT. It encodes CASSEKGTGNQPQHF.

The V call is TRBV9, the J call TRBJ2-3; 13 nucleotides agree with TRBD2. This CDR3 is 18 amino acids long. Germline CDR1 and CDR2: SGDLS and YYNGEE. Trimming at V came to 1 base and at J to 4 bases, leaving 9 bases not matched to a gene. CDR3 sequence: CASSVSATSGGAADTQYF. Here the CDR3 DNA reads TGTGCCAGCAGCGTATCCGCTACTAGCGGGGGGGCAGCAGATACGCAGTATTTT.

This clone turned up a few times. The genes are TRBV6-4 and TRBJ2-2; D not certain. V dropped 2 bases and J dropped 3 bases, with 4 bases sitting between them. The CDR3 is 13 amino acids. Germline CDR1 MRHNA, CDR2 SNTAGT. The CDR3, as DNA: TGTGCCAGCAGTGACCACGACACCGGGGAGCTGTTTTTT. Its translation: CASSDHDTGELFF.

V is TRBV4-1 and J is TRBJ2-3; 14 nucleotides align to TRBD2. CDR3 length: 17 amino acids. Losses at the gene ends were 5 bases for V and 3 bases for J; bases not matched to a gene: 7. The germline V gene has CDR1 MGHRA and CDR2 YSYEKL. This CDR3 is CASSFRLAGGGTDTQYF. The CDR3 coding sequence is TGCGCCAGCAGCTTTCGACTAGCGGGGGGGGGAACAGATACGCAGTATTTT.

This clone was recorded only once. The CDR3 reads CARSFFGQLYYEQYV. The CDR3 region has the DNA TGTGCCAGAAGCTTCTTCGGACAGTTGTACTACGAGCAGTACGTC. The chain couples TRBV5-3 to TRBJ2-7, with a tentative D call TRBD1 (6 bases). TRBV5-3 is recorded as an ORF, its role being uncertain. V was pared by 2 bases and J by 3 bases, with 15 bases between. CDR3 length: 15 residues.

CDR3: CASTLGGTGNSPLHF. In DNA, the CDR3 is TGTGCCAGCACCCTGGGGGGGACAGGGAATTCACCCCTCCACTTT. V is TRBV13 and J is TRBJ1-6, with 9 positions matching TRBD1. CDR1 and CDR2 (germline): PRHDT, FYEKMQ (reference sequence). V was pared by 7 bases and J by 7 bases, with 8 bases of the junction left unmatched. CDR3 length: 15 amino acids.

The chain is built from TRBV29-1 and TRBJ2-5; 9 bases fit TRBD1. J was trimmed by 1 base and V by 6 bases; bases with no gene match: 9. Germline V gene data show CDR1 as SQVTM and CDR2 as ANQGSEA. There are 15 residues in the CDR3. The chain's CDR3 is CSVDSRDRVQETQYF. The CDR3 nucleotides read TGCAGCGTCGATTCCCGGGACAGGGTCCAAGAGACCCAGTACTTC.

The V call is TRBV10-3, the J call TRBJ2-3; 8 nucleotides align to TRBD2. The CDR3 covers 17 residues. The J segment lost 4 bases and the V segment lost 2 bases, leaving 11 bases of the junction unmatched. Per germline, CDR1 ENHRY and CDR2 SYGVKD. The CDR3 sequence is CAISEVMGAGGPDTQYF. In DNA form, the CDR3 reads TGTGCCATCAGTGAGGTTATGGGGGCGGGGGGACCAGATACGCAGTATTTT.

This sequence joins TRBV15 and TRBJ1-2, with D tentatively TRBD1 (5 bases). The CDR3 runs to 15 residues. Germline CDR1 is LNHNV and CDR2 is YYDKDF (reference sequence). The ends were cut back, 0 bases at V and 8 bases at J, with 16 bases in the middle. The CDR3 protein is CATSRDPRDLRGYTF. The CDR3 DNA follows: TGTGCCACCAGCAGAGATCCTAGGGACTTGAGAGGCTACACCTTC.

This clone was detected only a few times. The chain uses TRBV19 and TRBJ2-1, with 8 bases matching TRBD1. The CDR3 runs 12 residues. V was pared by 7 bases and J by 10 bases, with 6 bases of the junction left unmatched. Germline values: CDR1 LNHDA, CDR2 SQIVND (reference sequence). CDR3 in amino acids: CASNPGGREQFF. The CDR3 DNA reads as TGTGCCAGTAATCCAGGGGGCCGGGAGCAGTTCTTC.

This clone was seen a single time. One end of the junction is discordant with germline, which a read error may explain. V and J are TRBV18 and TRBJ1-2, with no clear D. This CDR3 has 13 residues. The germline V gene has CDR1 KGHSH and CDR2 LQKENI. CDR3 sequence: CASSPQVNYGYIF. CDR3 DNA: TGTGCCAGCTCACCACAGGTTAACTATGGCTACATCTTC.

The rearrangement uses TRBV14 and TRBJ1-1; no clear D. From germline, CDR1 is SGHDN and CDR2 FVKESK. V lost 1 base to trimming and J lost 8 bases, with 8 bases between them. This CDR3 spans 12 amino acids. The CDR3 region has the DNA TGTGCCAGCAGCCAAGCAAAAGGGGAAGCTTTCTTT. It encodes CASSQAKGEAFF.

The genes are TRBV19 and TRBJ1-5, with 8 bases fitting TRBD1. Germline trimming cut 4 bases from V and 4 bases from J; bases unmatched to any gene: 3. This CDR3 spans 14 amino acids. From germline, CDR1 is LNHDA and CDR2 SQIVND (reference sequence). CDR3 in amino acids: CASSTNRGNQPQHF. The CDR3 bases are TGTGCCAGTAGTACAAACAGGGGGAATCAGCCCCAGCATTTT.

This clone has just one count. The chain has TRBV10-2 and TRBJ1-2; 8 nucleotides agree with TRBD1. Germline assignment: CDR1 WSHSY and CDR2 SAAADI. This CDR3 spans 13 amino acids. Germline trimming cut 6 bases from V and 7 bases from J; bases unmatched to any gene: 7. CDR3 nucleotide sequence: TGCGCCAGCAGGGACAGGGATACACCTGGCTACACCTTC. This encodes CASRDRDTPGYTF.

The chain employs TRBV2 and TRBJ2-3; D remains unclear. V was trimmed by 2 bases and J by 5 bases, leaving 11 bases between them. Germline V gives CDR1 SNHLY, CDR2 FYNNEI. The CDR3 covers 14 residues. The DNA for the CDR3 is TGTGCCAGCAGTGAATCTAGTTCCAAAGATACGCAGTATTTT. The encoded protein is CASSESSSKDTQYF.

The gene calls are TRBV4-1 and TRBJ2-5; maybe TRBD2 (6 bases). V was cut by 2 bases and J by 0 bases, with 10 bases left in between. This CDR3 has 15 amino acids. The V gene's germline CDR1 is MGHRA and CDR2 YSYEKL. The CDR3 loop is CASSQPRRDQETQYF. The CDR3 coding sequence is TGCGCCAGCAGCCAACCACGGAGGGACCAAGAGACCCAGTACTTC.

The table lists this clone with a count of one. The CDR3: CASRTSGGTDTQYF. CDR3 DNA sequence: TGTGCCAGTAGGACTAGCGGGGGCACAGATACGCAGTATTTT. The chain carries TRBV19 and TRBJ2-3, with 11 bases that match TRBD2. Germline V gene sequence: CDR1 LNHDA, CDR2 SQIVND (reference sequence). The junction had 0 bases not matched to a gene; V was cut back by 6 bases and J by 1 base. The CDR3 is 14 residues long.

The V call is TRBV6-2 or TRBV6-3, the J call TRBJ2-2, with D unresolved. The CDR3 runs to 15 residues. The V gene's germline CDR1 is MNHEY and CDR2 SVGEGT. V lost 2 bases and J lost 4, with 11 bases in between. CDR3 DNA: TGTGCCAGCAGTTACGTCTACACATCCACCGGGGAGCTGTTTTTT. It translates to CASSYVYTSTGELFF.

This rearrangement joins TRBV5-1 to TRBJ1-1; D is possibly TRBD1 (6 bases). This CDR3 spans 14 amino acids. Germline assignment: CDR1 SGHRS and CDR2 YFSETQ. Between the trimmed V and J ends, which lost 1 base and 5 bases, there was a span of 12 bases. The CDR3 here is CASSLTGTRTEAFF. The CDR3 DNA is TGCGCCAGCAGCTTGACAGGGACGAGGACTGAAGCTTTCTTT.

The rearrangement joins TRBV7-2 to TRBJ1-2; TRBD1 might be the D (5 bases). V lost 6 bases and J 5 bases, leaving 13 bases between the germline ends. The CDR3 spans 13 residues. Per the germline V gene, CDR1 is SGHTA and CDR2 is FQGNSA. CDR3 residues: CASSSGWGYGYTF. The CDR3 nucleotides are TGTGCCAGCAGTTCTGGTTGGGGGTATGGCTACACCTTC. The full variable domain, in which reference TRBV7-2 and TRBJ1-2 provide the parts outside the CDR3, is GAGVSQSPSNKVTEKGKDVELRCDPISGHTALYWYRQSLGQGLEFLIYFQGNSAPDKSGLPSDRFSAERTGGSVSTLTIQRTQQEDSAVYLCASSSGWGYGYTFGSGTRLTVV.

The chain links TRBV25-1 to TRBJ1-2; TRBD1 agrees at 8 bases. The CDR3 covers 12 residues. V dropped 8 bases and J dropped 14; count of bases not matched to a gene: 13. Germline V gene lookup returns CDR1 MGHDK and CDR2 SYGVNS. The CDR3 is CASLRWGRGLTF. The CDR3, as DNA: TGTGCCAGCCTCCGATGGGGCAGGGGGCTGACCTTC.

Details on this clone: At one boundary the junction diverges from the germline segment, which might be a read error. The V gene is TRBV5-5, the J gene TRBJ1-6; D not certain. Germline CDR1 is SGHKS and CDR2 is YYEKEE (reference sequence). This CDR3 has 14 residues. The CDR3 sequence is CASTLVGYNSPLHF. The CDR3 nucleotides read TGTGCCAGCACCTTGGTCGGTTATAATTCACCCCTCCACTTT.

Worth noting for this clone: Additional DNA sequences in this sample encode the identical CDR3. In nucleotides, the CDR3 is TGTGCCACCAGTCAGCAGGGAACCAACTATGGCTACACCTTC. This translates into CATSQQGTNYGYTF. The rearrangement uses TRBV24-1 and TRBJ1-2, with D perhaps matching TRBD1 (5 bases). Trimming left V 6 bases short and J 2 bases short, with 12 bases between. CDR3 length equals 14 residues. Looked up from germline, CDR1 is KGHDR and CDR2 is SFDVKD.

This CDR3 is CASSPVALWDSPLHF. The DNA of the CDR3 is TGTGCCAGCAGCCCGGTGGCCCTATGGGATTCACCCCTCCACTTT. The chain carries TRBV5-6 and TRBJ1-6; the D is unclear. Germline V gene lookup returns CDR1 SGHDT and CDR2 YYEEEE. With 4 bases removed from V and 8 bases from J, the gap between germline ends came to 16 bases. CDR3 length equals 15 residues.

By proportion, this clone is large (0.1 to 1%). The chain is built from TRBV7-8 and TRBJ1-1; no firm D call. The V end lost 10 bases, the J end lost 5 bases, and 11 bases lay between the germline ends. Germline V gene lookup returns CDR1 SGHVS and CDR2 FQNEAQ. The CDR3 is 11 residues long. DNA for the CDR3: TGTGCCACTCAACTTGGAACTGAAGCTTTCTTT. It specifies CATQLGTEAFF.

J is TRBJ1-5 and V is TRBV7-8, with D tentatively TRBD1 (5 bases). CDR3 size: 14 residues. Germline V lookup: CDR1 SGHVS, CDR2 FQNEAQ. V was trimmed by 7 bases and J by 0 bases, leaving 10 bases between them. CDR3 nucleotide sequence: TGTGCCAGCACCCAGGGATATAGCAATCAGCCCCAGCATTTT. It is translated as CASTQGYSNQPQHF.

This chain uses TRBV6-2 or TRBV6-3 with TRBJ1-5; TRBD1 might be the D (6 bases). V lost 6 bases and J 5 bases, leaving 17 bases between the germline ends. The CDR3 length is 15 residues. Germline CDR1 reads MNHEY; CDR2 reads SVGEGT. CDR3 DNA: TGTGCCAGCAGCAACGGGGTGGGGGGCTATCAGCCCCAGCATTTT. Encoded protein: CASSNGVGGYQPQHF.